The 30 T cell receptor beta chains presented below share a single source sample, sequenced in a study of blood T cells in healthy people across ages. PCR was performed a second time for roughly 7 to 12 cycles using a sample-barcoded 5' primer and a J-beta primer mix. In TCRdb, the 5' RACE reads were re-called with MiXCR into one record per CDR3 protein. This table holds approximately 800,000 distinct CDR3 sequences, less than 60% found once. Sequencing used blood. These receptors were taken from a man older than 75 in good health.

The sample holds a few counts of this clonotype. The rearrangement joins TRBV6-6 to TRBJ2-5, with D maybe TRBD1 (5 bases). The germline CDR1 and CDR2 sequences are MNHNY and SVGAGI (reference sequence). The CDR3 loop spans 14 amino acids. V shed 2 bases and J shed 1 base, with 8 bases lying between them. CDR3 region: CASSYPDTQETQYF. In DNA, the CDR3 is TGTGCCAGCAGTTACCCGGACACCCAAGAGACCCAGTACTTC.

The V and J genes are TRBV20-1 and TRBJ1-5, with D hard to call. The CDR3 sequence is 14 residues long. The V end lost 3 bases, the J end lost 1 base, and 10 bases lay between the germline ends. Germline assignment: CDR1 DFQATT and CDR2 SNEGSKA (reference sequence). The CDR3 loop is CSASGSLSNQPQHF. CDR3 in DNA: TGCAGTGCTAGTGGTAGTCTCAGCAATCAGCCCCAGCATTTT.

The table lists this clonotype with a few counts. The chain joins TRBV20-1 to TRBJ2-7; 13 bases align to TRBD2. V dropped 1 base and J dropped 2; count of bases not matched to a gene: 2. CDR3 size: 15 residues. CDR1 is DFQATT and CDR2 is SNEGSKA in the germline V gene (reference sequence). CDR3 bases: TGCAGTGCTAGAGGAGGGACTAGCGGGACCTACGAGCAGTACTTC. It codes for CSARGGTSGTYEQYF.

The chain is built from TRBV7-2 and TRBJ2-2, with 12 bases identical to TRBD2. V was pared by 2 bases and J by 5 bases, with 12 bases of the junction left unmatched. This CDR3 spans 19 amino acids. Germline V gives CDR1 SGHTA, CDR2 FQGNSA. The CDR3 sequence: CASSLMRRDGTSGTGELFF. The DNA for the CDR3 is TGTGCCAGCAGCTTAATGAGGAGAGATGGGACTAGCGGGACCGGGGAGCTGTTTTTT.

This clonotype was found a few times. The rearrangement links TRBV6-2 or TRBV6-3 to TRBJ2-1; possible D gene TRBD2, 6 bases. CDR1 MNHEY and CDR2 SVGEGT come from the germline V gene. Trimming took 6 bases from V and 1 from J, leaving 13 bases between them. This CDR3 region has 15 residues. The CDR3 bases are TGTGCCAGCAGGCCTAGAGCGGGTTCCTACAATGAGCAGTTCTTC. Its protein product is CASRPRAGSYNEQFF.

The chain combines TRBV7-2 with TRBJ1-1, with a tentative D call TRBD1 (5 bases). This CDR3 has 17 residues. Between the trimmed V and J ends, which lost 2 bases and 2 bases, there was a span of 18 bases. Per germline, CDR1 SGHTA and CDR2 FQGNSA. CDR3 bases: TGTGCCAGCAGCTTATCGAGACTCGGGACGGCTAACACTGAAGCTTTCTTT. Amino acids: CASSLSRLGTANTEAFF. Full variable domain (rest looked up from reference TRBV7-2 and TRBJ1-1): GAGVSQSPSNKVTEKGKDVELRCDPISGHTALYWYRQSLGQGLEFLIYFQGNSAPDKSGLPSDRFSAERTGGSVSTLTIQRTQQEDSAVYLCASSLSRLGTANTEAFFGQGTRLTVV.

In regard to this clonotype: A much larger clone sits a single nucleotide away, making a read error possible. The chain has TRBV10-3 and TRBJ2-5; perhaps TRBD1 as D (5 bases). Germline values: CDR1 ENHRY, CDR2 SYGVKD. The CDR3 runs to 14 residues. The V end was cut by 3 bases, the J end by 11 bases, with 19 bases between. The CDR3 region has the DNA TGTGCCATCAGTGATAGAGCAGGGCCCTACGGGCAGTACTTC. Its protein product is CAISDRAGPYGQYF.

J is TRBJ2-7 and V is TRBV7-2; D is uncertain. The CDR3 has 13 amino acids. The V end was cut by 5 bases, the J end by 9 bases, with 17 bases between. In germline, CDR1 is SGHTA, CDR2 FQGNSA. The CDR3 nucleotides read TGTGCCAGCAGCCTTGATCCACCGGGCGGGCAGTACTTC. Translating gives CASSLDPPGGQYF. The complete variable domain, with remaining parts taken from reference TRBV7-2 and TRBJ2-7, reads GAGVSQSPSNKVTEKGKDVELRCDPISGHTALYWYRQSLGQGLEFLIYFQGNSAPDKSGLPSDRFSAERTGGSVSTLTIQRTQQEDSAVYLCASSLDPPGGQYFGPGTRLTVT.

With regard to this clonotype: A much larger clone differs by one base, so this may be a read error. The chain employs TRBV7-2 and TRBJ2-5; D is ambiguous. The CDR3 contains 14 residues. V was shortened by 4 bases and J by 2 bases, with 11 bases between the two germline ends. The germline CDR1 and CDR2 sequences are SGHTA and FQGNSA. The CDR3 DNA reads as TGTGCCAGCAGCTCCTGGTCAGTACAAGAGACCCAGTACTTC. Its protein is CASSSWSVQETQYF.

This clonotype was observed a handful of times. The rearrangement links TRBV15 to TRBJ2-7; 10 bases match TRBD2. CDR1 and CDR2 from the germline V gene are LNHNV and YYDKDF (reference sequence). The CDR3 covers 16 residues. J gave up 5 bases and V 5 bases, and 12 bases lay outside the gene matches. This chain's CDR3 is CATSGLKREGFHEQYF. The CDR3 DNA reads TGTGCCACCAGCGGGCTTAAGCGGGAGGGCTTCCACGAGCAGTACTTC. Together with reference TRBV15 and TRBJ2-7, the CDR3 gives the full variable domain: DAMVIQNPRYQVTQFGKPVTLSCSQTLNHNVMYWYQQKSSQAPKLLFHYYDKDFNNEADTPDNFQSRRPNTSFCFLDIRSPGLGDTAMYLCATSGLKREGFHEQYFGPGTRLTVT.

This chain links TRBV5-1 with TRBJ2-1, with TRBD1 matching 10 bases. The V and J ends lost 4 bases and 12 bases, in that order; junction bases with no gene match: 10. Germline CDR1 is SGHRS and CDR2 is YFSETQ. CDR3 length: 14 amino acids. Here the CDR3 reads CASSPGTGDIMQFF. The CDR3 DNA sequence: TGCGCCAGCAGCCCAGGGACAGGGGACATCATGCAGTTCTTC.

This clonotype has a handful of counts. V gene TRBV29-1 combines with J gene TRBJ1-1; 7 bases match TRBD1. Germline trimming cut 8 bases from V and 1 base from J; bases unmatched to any gene: 13. CDR1 and CDR2 from the germline V gene are SQVTM and ANQGSEA. There are 15 residues in the CDR3. This CDR3 is CSHRGEGARNTEAFF. The DNA of the CDR3 is TGCAGCCATAGGGGGGAGGGGGCTCGGAACACTGAAGCTTTCTTT.

This clonotype has a count of ten or more. A much larger clone differs by one base, so this may be a read error. The rearrangement uses TRBV7-2 and TRBJ2-1; 11 nucleotides agree with TRBD2. The J call may be mistaken, given a closer DNA end match to TRBJ2-7. The CDR3 is 18 residues long. CDR1 SGHTA and CDR2 FQGNSA come from the germline V gene. The CDR3 DNA sequence: TGTGCCAGCAGCTTAGCATCAACTAGCGGGAGATCCTACAATGAGCAGTACTTC. It encodes CASSLASTSGRSYNEQYF.

J is TRBJ2-1 and V is TRBV19, with TRBD2 matching over 8 bases. V lost 2 bases and J lost 3; bases outside the gene matches: 12. CDR3 length: 18 residues. CDR1 LNHDA and CDR2 SQIVND come from the germline V gene (reference sequence). The CDR3 spells CASSIMPSGLSGYNEQFF. In DNA form, the CDR3 reads TGTGCCAGTAGTATAATGCCTAGCGGGCTTAGTGGCTACAATGAGCAGTTCTTC.

This clonotype showed up just a few times. The V and J genes are TRBV20-1 and TRBJ2-1; D is uncertain. The CDR3 extends over 14 amino acids. Germline loops: CDR1 DFQATT, CDR2 SNEGSKA (reference sequence). V was cut by 5 bases and J by 4 bases, with 15 bases left in between. The CDR3 is CSAGAPPTYNEQFF. The CDR3 coding sequence is TGCAGTGCTGGAGCTCCCCCCACGTACAATGAGCAGTTCTTC.

The chain joins TRBV3-1 to TRBJ1-2, with D uncertain. The CDR3 contains 16 residues. Germline lookup yields CDR1 LGHDT and CDR2 YNNKEL (reference sequence). Trimming left V 1 base short and J 6 bases short, with 18 bases between. CDR3 nucleotides: TGTGCCAGCAGCCAAGGACCCCGGGCCGCTATCGATGGCTACACCTTC. Amino acids: CASSQGPRAAIDGYTF.

This CDR3 reads CASSQDGDRQFF. For the CDR3, the DNA is TGCGCCAGCAGCCAAGATGGGGACAGACAGTTCTTC. The V gene is TRBV4-1, the J gene TRBJ2-1, with 7 bases fitting TRBD1. Germline lookup yields CDR1 MGHRA and CDR2 YSYEKL. With V trimmed by 0 bases and J by 13 bases, 3 bases remained unmatched. The CDR3 is 12 amino acids.

CDR3 bases: TGTGCCAGCAGGTCGGGACAGGACTACGAGCAGTACTTC. Translated: CASRSGQDYEQYF. This chain uses TRBV28 with TRBJ2-7; 8 nucleotides line up with TRBD1. This CDR3 is built from 13 residues. The junction had 4 bases not matched to a gene; V was cut back by 6 bases and J by 3 bases. Germline values: CDR1 MDHEN, CDR2 SYDVKM.

There are a few counts of this clonotype. A much larger clone is a single base away; this may be a read error. V and J are TRBV7-2 and TRBJ2-4; TRBD2 matches at 14 bases. Near its end, the DNA agrees better with TRBJ2-5, so the J call may be wrong. This CDR3 contains 16 residues. Germline CDR1 and CDR2: SGHTA and FQGNSA. CDR3 residues: CASSQGLAGAQETQYF. The DNA of the CDR3 is TGTGCCAGCAGCCAGGGACTAGCGGGAGCCCAAGAGACCCAGTACTTC.

V usage is TRBV29-1 and J usage is TRBJ2-7; 9 bases line up with TRBD1. Trimming cost V 6 bases and J 3 bases; bases outside gene matches: 9. The CDR3 totals 14 residues. Germline V gives CDR1 SQVTM, CDR2 ANQGSEA. The CDR3 nucleotides are TGCAGCGTGCTTGGACAGGGGAGGATCTACGAGCAGTACTTC. Its protein product is CSVLGQGRIYEQYF.

This clonotype occurred a few times. The chain employs TRBV7-2 and TRBJ1-3; D perhaps matches TRBD1 (6 bases). The V gene lost 3 bases and the J gene lost 3 bases, with 15 bases spanning the gap. The CDR3 consists of 16 residues. Per the germline V gene, CDR1 is SGHTA and CDR2 is FQGNSA. CDR3: CASSLRSSQGGNTIYF. CDR3 bases: TGTGCCAGCAGCTTGAGGTCCTCACAGGGTGGAAACACCATATATTTT.

This clonotype was observed many times. The chain uses TRBV29-1 and TRBJ2-1, with 11 bases that match TRBD2. This CDR3 comprises 12 residues. Trimming took 7 bases from V and 8 from J; bases not matched to a gene: 4. Germline V lookup: CDR1 SQVTM, CDR2 ANQGSEA. The CDR3 bases are TGCAGCGCTTCGGGACTAGCGGATGAGCAGTTCTTC. Translated: CSASGLADEQFF.

This clonotype has at least ten counts. J is TRBJ1-4 and V is TRBV7-6; possibly TRBD1 for D (5 bases). Trimming stripped 2 bases from V and 3 bases from J, with 7 bases between. CDR3 length: 14 amino acids. Germline loops: CDR1 SGHVS, CDR2 FNYEAQ. The CDR3 reads CASSLRGPNEKLFF. The CDR3 DNA reads as TGTGCCAGCAGCTTACGGGGACCTAATGAAAAACTGTTTTTT.

This clonotype came up a few times. The chain is built from TRBV12-3 or TRBV12-4 and TRBJ1-1; D remains ambiguous. The CDR3 totals 13 residues. Trimming shortened V by 3 bases and J by 1 base, and 6 bases separated the two germline ends. The CDR3, as DNA: TGTGCCAGCAGTTTTATGGGGAACACTGAAGCTTTCTTT. Translation gives CASSFMGNTEAFF.

This clonotype was seen only a few times. The V call is TRBV6-5, the J call TRBJ2-3; the D is unclear. Germline V gene data show CDR1 as MNHEY and CDR2 as SVGAGI. The V end was cut by 3 bases, the J end by 2 bases, with 9 bases between. The CDR3 totals 14 residues. CDR3 amino acids: CASSYGPDTDTQYF. The DNA for the CDR3 is TGTGCCAGCAGTTATGGACCCGACACAGATACGCAGTATTTT.

This clonotype has more than one count but fewer than ten. This chain uses TRBV14 with TRBJ2-7, with D tentatively TRBD2 (6 bases). This CDR3 spans 17 amino acids. The germline V gene encodes CDR1 SGHDN and CDR2 FVKESK. V lost 1 base, J lost 0 bases, and 16 bases lay in between. The CDR3 sequence: CASSQGGYSGASYEQYF. CDR3 bases: TGTGCCAGCAGCCAAGGGGGTTATAGCGGAGCCTCCTACGAGCAGTACTTC.

This clonotype has more than one count but fewer than ten. This chain connects TRBV7-9 to TRBJ2-4; 8 bases line up with TRBD1. With the DNA end fitting TRBJ2-7 better, the J assignment may be wrong. Germline CDR1 reads SEHNR; CDR2 reads FQNEAQ (reference sequence). The CDR3 runs 14 residues. The CDR3 DNA reads TGTGCCAGCAGCGGCGACAGGGGAATCGGCGAGCAGTACTTC. Protein product: CASSGDRGIGEQYF.

This clonotype was picked up a small number of times. V and J are TRBV7-3 and TRBJ2-1; D gene ambiguous. Germline values: CDR1 SGHTA, CDR2 FQGTGA. The CDR3 is 15 amino acids. V lost 0 bases to trimming and J lost 0 bases, with 6 bases between them. The CDR3 loop reads CASSLTSSSYNEQFF. The CDR3 region has the DNA TGTGCCAGCAGCTTAACCTCGAGCTCCTACAATGAGCAGTTCTTC.

This clonotype showed up just a few times. The chain joins TRBV11-2 to TRBJ2-7; 7 bases agree with TRBD2. V lost 2 bases and J lost 2; bases outside the gene matches: 3. The CDR3 contains 14 residues. Germline V CDR1 and CDR2: SGHAT, FQNNGV. For the CDR3, the DNA is TGTGCCAGCAGCTTATCGGGAGGTGCCTACGAGCAGTACTTC. This sequence encodes CASSLSGGAYEQYF.

This clonotype was detected a few times. The chain couples TRBV4-2 to TRBJ1-2; no clear D gene. This CDR3 contains 13 residues. Trimming removed 1 base from V and 3 bases from J, with 6 bases in between. Looked up from germline, CDR1 is LGHNA and CDR2 is YNFKEQ. The CDR3: CASSQASDYGYTF. The CDR3 DNA follows: TGTGCCAGCAGCCAAGCCTCTGACTATGGCTACACCTTC.